The T cell receptor (beta chain) under discussion was sequenced for a study of early stage breast cancer tumors. TCRdb keeps only in-frame clones here, not all; method: immunoSEQ multiplex PCR. Of around 25,000 clones listed, approximately 67% are singletons. Germline V gene lookup returns CDR1 MDHEN and CDR2 SYDVKM. The CDR3 loop spans 11 amino acids. The V end lost 4 bases, the J end lost 8 bases, and 8 bases lay between the germline ends. Study-wide results and caveats: Blood repertoires resembled normal breast more than tumor. Compared with adjacent normal breast, tumors showed about 2.5-fold denser, more clonal T cells.

On this clone: The antigen is not known.

The TCR was taken from a person aged 55 to 70 with breast cancer. The specimen was breast tumor tissue. The chain joins TRBV28 to TRBJ1-2, with D hard to call. The CDR3: CASSSQPGYTF. DNA of the CDR3: TGTGCCAGCAGTTCACAGCCAGGCTACACCTTC.